These T cell receptor beta chains were read from a single sample in a study of blood T cell repertoires in COVID-19. Using immunoSEQ multiplex PCR, the repertoire was profiled, and TCRdb retains in-frame clones only, with some absent. The top ten hold about 0.63% of the sample, which has some 140,000 clones, approximately 85% seen once. Input material: peripheral blood. The receptors come from a man aged 60 to 69 with COVID-19, enrolled during active disease. Both conserved end residues are part of each CDR3. The order of the fields is J gene, D gene, clone size, V gene, CDR3 DNA, CDR3 protein. A D gene is named only where the DNA matches it firmly. Rows may omit the clone size; those that give it use once, few, many or a size class.

TRBJ2-1 TRBD1 once TRBV7-3 TGTGCCAGCAGCCCTGGACAGGGGCTTTACAATGAGCAGTTCTTC CASSPGQGLYNEQFF
TRBJ1-1 . once TRBV24-1 TGTGCCACCAGTTCACGGCCCAACGTTCGGGGATTGGCCACTGAAGCTTTCTTT CATSSRPNVRGLATEAFF
TRBJ2-3 . . TRBV7-9 TGTGCCAGCAGCATTCTCGCGGATACGCAGTATTTT CASSILADTQYF
TRBJ2-1 TRBD1 . TRBV11-3 TGTGCCAGCAGCCCGCCTAGCGGGACAGGGGGCAGTGAGCAGTTCTTC CASSPPSGTGGSEQFF
TRBJ2-2 . . TRBV19 TGTGCCAGTAGCCCCAAGCGGGTAAACACCGGGGAGCTGTTTTTT CASSPKRVNTGELFF
TRBJ2-7 TRBD1 . TRBV4-3 TGCGCCAGCAGCCAAGATTGGGGACAGGGATCGGGGGAGCAGTACTTC CASSQDWGQGSGEQYF
TRBJ2-3 . . TRBV15 TGTGCCACCAGCAGTGCTCGTTTACTTAGCACAGATACGCAGTATTTT CATSSARLLSTDTQYF
TRBJ2-5 . . TRBV6-2/TRBV6-3 TGTGCCAGCAGTTACTCGGGCAGCCGACAAGAGACCCAGTACTTC CASSYSGSRQETQYF
TRBJ1-1 TRBD1 . TRBV4-2 TGTGCCAGCAGCCAAGCGGGGTCAGGGGGTGTCGAAGCTTTCTTT CASSQAGSGGVEAFF
TRBJ1-1 . few TRBV5-5 TGTGCCAGCAGCTTGTTTCCGGGGGAGAACACTGAAGCTTTCTTT CASSLFPGENTEAFF
TRBJ1-4 . . TRBV5-1 TGCGCCAGCAGCTTGGCCACAGGGACGAGTGAAAAACTGTTTTTT CASSLATGTSEKLFF
TRBJ1-1 . . TRBV6-5 TGTGCCAGCAGTTACGAGTCCCGCGTACGCGGTACTGAAGCTTTCTTT CASSYESRVRGTEAFF
TRBJ2-4 . . TRBV7-9 TGTGCCAGCAGCCCCCCCGACAGTCTAGCCAAAAACATTCAGTACTTC CASSPPDSLAKNIQYF
TRBJ1-1 . . TRBV29-1 TGCAGCGTGTTTTTGAGCTCTGAAGCTTTCTTT CSVFLSSEAFF
TRBJ2-2 . once TRBV9 TGTGCCAGCAGCGCACCAGGGGCTCGTAACGGGGAGCTGTTTTTT CASSAPGARNGELFF
TRBJ1-2 . . TRBV7-9 TGTGCCAGCAGCTTAGCTTTCGAGTCAGGGGTAGGGTATGGCTACACCTTC CASSLAFESGVGYGYTF
TRBJ1-4 TRBD1 . TRBV7-4 TGTGCCAGCAGCCACGGGACAGGGGGGTTAGTGGCAGCAACTAATGAAAAACTGTTTTTT CASSHGTGGLVAATNEKLFF
TRBJ1-3 . . TRBV7-2 TGTGCCAGCAGTCCGCGGCCCCTGGGGGCGTTGGGAAACACCATATATTTT CASSPRPLGALGNTIYF
TRBJ1-2 TRBD1 . TRBV7-2 TGTGCCAGCAGCTCCGGGACAGGGACCAGGGGCTACACCTTC CASSSGTGTRGYTF
TRBJ2-1 TRBD2 . TRBV3-1/TRBV3-2 TGTGCCAGCAGCCAAGATCTAGCCAGCGGGAGGGCCAATGAGCAGTTCTTC CASSQDLASGRANEQFF
TRBJ1-1 TRBD1 . TRBV11-3 TGTGCCAGCAGGCCCGGGACAGGGGGCGCGCGGACTGAAGCTTTCTTT CASRPGTGGARTEAFF
TRBJ2-5 . . TRBV18 TGTGCCAGCTCACCGGGACTCCAAGAGACCCAGTACTTC CASSPGLQETQYF
TRBJ2-3 . . TRBV7-8 TGTGCCAGCACCCACGGGCGGGACGGCACAGATACGCAGTATTTT CASTHGRDGTDTQYF
TRBJ1-1 TRBD1 once TRBV7-2 TGTGCCAGCAGCCCCCGACAGGGAAACACTGAAGCTTTCTTT CASSPRQGNTEAFF
TRBJ2-7 TRBD1 . TRBV25-1 TGTGCCAGCAGTGAAGGAGGCAGGGGGCGTCTTTACTCCTACGAGCAGTACTTC CASSEGGRGRLYSYEQYF
TRBJ1-4 TRBD1 . TRBV9 TGTGCCAGCAGCGTAGGAGGGGGCAGGGCTCCGGAAAAACTGTTTTTT CASSVGGGRAPEKLFF
TRBJ1-2 TRBD1 . TRBV3-1/TRBV3-2 TGTGCCAGCAGCCAAAGGGACAGGGGAAACTATGGCTACACCTTC CASSQRDRGNYGYTF
TRBJ1-1 . . TRBV6-5 TGTGCCAGTAGGGGTAACACTGAAGCTTTCTTT CASRGNTEAFF
TRBJ2-1 TRBD2 . TRBV29-1 TGCAGCGTTGAAAACGTAGCGGGAGCTCGGAATGAGCAGTTCTTC CSVENVAGARNEQFF
TRBJ1-1 . . TRBV30 TGTGCCTGGAGTCTAGCAGGGGCGGCGTACACTGAAGCTTTCTTT CAWSLAGAAYTEAFF
TRBJ1-4 . once TRBV6-2/TRBV6-3 TGTGCCAGCAGCCTCGACGGGGCAACTAATGAAAAACTGTTTTTT CASSLDGATNEKLFF
TRBJ2-2 . . TRBV27 TGTGCCAGCAGTTCCGAGGGGGTAGCGTTGAACACCGGGGAGCTGTTTTTT CASSSEGVALNTGELFF
TRBJ2-6 . once TRBV19 TGTGCCAGTACCCCAGGAAATGGTGGCTCGTGGGGGGCCAACGTCCTGACTTTC CASTPGNGGSWGANVLTF
TRBJ1-1 . . TRBV11-3 TGTGCCAGCAGCCAATTCGGGGGTGAAGCTTTCTTT CASSQFGGEAFF
TRBJ1-2 . . TRBV27 TGTGCCAGCAGTCGAGGCCCTATCTATGGCTACACCTTC CASSRGPIYGYTF
TRBJ2-2 . . TRBV19 TGTGCCAGTAGTCCAGATGGGGGGACAGTTCGCACCGGGGAGCTGTTTTTT CASSPDGGTVRTGELFF
TRBJ2-2 TRBD1 . TRBV29-1 TGCAGCGCAAGGAGGACAGGGGCGAACACCGGGGAGCTGTTTTTT CSARRTGANTGELFF
TRBJ1-4 . once TRBV25-1 TGTGCCAGCAGTGACCCTTCTTCGGCAGGGAGGGATGAAAAACTGTTTTTT CASSDPSSAGRDEKLFF
TRBJ1-1 TRBD1 . TRBV10-3 TGTGCCATCAGTGAACAGGGGGCCTACACTGAAGCTTTCTTT CAISEQGAYTEAFF
TRBJ1-1 . . TRBV6-5 TGTGCCAGCAGTTATCAACAGGGTGGCACTGAAGCTTTCTTT CASSYQQGGTEAFF
TRBJ1-4 TRBD1 once TRBV28 TGTGCCAGCAGATCTCCGGGACAGGGAAATGAAAAACTGTTTTTT CASRSPGQGNEKLFF